The clone carrying this TCR beta chain was observed at least ten times. This sample is drawn from a study of molecular identifiers for immune sequencing clone quantification. Study information: Across replicate runs, RNA obtained from approximately 20,000 or 100,000 naive CD8 cells was divided into five, with four undergoing sequencing.

Naive CD8 T cells were FACS-sorted by CD8+CD4-CCR7+CD45RA+ markers. TCR libraries were built in bulk with a published protocol and specific TCR primers. TCRdb independently ran MiXCR on the PCR reads; one entry per CDR3 protein. The table includes 65,000 or so distinct CDR3 sequences, about 18% detected once. V dropped 6 bases and J dropped 5 bases, with 23 bases sitting between them. This CDR3 comprises 17 residues. Looked up from germline, CDR1 is DFQATT and CDR2 is SNEGSKA (reference sequence). The J gene is TRBJ1-6, the V gene TRBV20-1; D gene uncertain. The specimen was naive CD8+ T cells from blood, with Jurkat cell RNA spiked in. The subset was: FACS-sorted CD8+CD4-CCR7+CD45RA+ naive T cells. The clonotype comes from a human donor in good health. Some libraries in this study had Jurkat cell RNA spiked in. The CDR3 reads CSADPTELSLDNSPLHF. The DNA for the CDR3 is TGCAGTGCCGACCCTACAGAGCTCTCTCTCGATAATTCACCCCTCCACTTT.